This T cell receptor beta chain is drawn from a study of cytomegalovirus exposure and HLA in healthy donors. Comments on this clone: The antigen is undetermined.

The CDR3 consists of 16 residues. V trimming: 4 bases; J trimming: 2 bases; junction bases outside the gene matches: 6. Germline CDR1 MGHRA, CDR2 YSYEKL. Primers included in the PCR were 60 Vbeta and 13 Jbeta primers. Some clones are missing from TCRdb's copy, which holds only in-frame ones; the method was immunoSEQ multiplex PCR. This sample has 140,000 or so clones, with 76% found just once. General study points: TCR beta V segments were, for the most part, productive about 87% or about 30% of the time in an earlier analysis. A later analysis found most CMV-associated TCR beta chains apparently HLA-restricted. Presence/absence analyses assumed roughly uniform sequencing depth across donors, which may not hold. Sequencing likely caused a cluster of highly shared sequence variants.

This rearrangement joins TRBV4-1 to TRBJ2-5; TRBD2 matches at 11 bases. Sequencing was performed on PBMCs. The clonotype comes from a woman between 40 and 50 years old in good health and CMV-seronegative. The CDR3 region has the DNA TGCGCCAGCAGCCCCACCCTAGCGGGGGGACAAGAGACCCAGTACTTC. Amino acid sequence: CASSPTLAGGQETQYF.